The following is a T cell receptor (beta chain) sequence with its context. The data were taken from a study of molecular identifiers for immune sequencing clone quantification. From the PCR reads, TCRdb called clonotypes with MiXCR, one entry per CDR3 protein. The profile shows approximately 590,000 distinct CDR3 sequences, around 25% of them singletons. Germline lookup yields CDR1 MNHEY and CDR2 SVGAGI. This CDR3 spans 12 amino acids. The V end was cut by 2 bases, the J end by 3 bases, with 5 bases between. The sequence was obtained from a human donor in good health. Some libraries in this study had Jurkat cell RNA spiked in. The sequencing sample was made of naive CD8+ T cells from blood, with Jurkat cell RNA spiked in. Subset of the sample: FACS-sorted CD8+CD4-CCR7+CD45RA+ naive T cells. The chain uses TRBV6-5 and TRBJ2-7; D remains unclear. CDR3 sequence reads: CASSYNHYEQYF. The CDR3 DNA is TGTGCCAGCAGTTACAATCACTACGAGCAGTACTTC.